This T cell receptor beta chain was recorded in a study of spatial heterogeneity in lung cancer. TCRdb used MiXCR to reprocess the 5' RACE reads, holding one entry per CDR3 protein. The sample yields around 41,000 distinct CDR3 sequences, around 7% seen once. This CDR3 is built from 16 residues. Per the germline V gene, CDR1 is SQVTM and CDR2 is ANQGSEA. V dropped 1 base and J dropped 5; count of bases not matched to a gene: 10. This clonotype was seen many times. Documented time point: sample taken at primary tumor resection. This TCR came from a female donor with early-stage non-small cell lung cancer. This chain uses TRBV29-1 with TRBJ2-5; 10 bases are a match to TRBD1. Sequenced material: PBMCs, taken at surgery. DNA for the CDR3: TGCAGCGTTGAAGCCATAGGGGGACAGGGGCCGGAGACCCAGTACTTC. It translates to CSVEAIGGQGPETQYF.